This T cell receptor beta chain was recovered during a study of spatial heterogeneity in lung cancer. The ends were cut back, 5 bases at V and 0 bases at J, with 13 bases in the middle. Germline CDR1 is SEHNR and CDR2 is FQNEAQ (reference sequence). The CDR3 covers 15 residues. TCRdb fed the 5' RACE reads into MiXCR, producing one record per CDR3 protein. This sample carries 35,000 to 55,000 distinct CDR3 sequences, about 22% of them seen once, and the ten largest clones take more than 7%. Within the sample, this clonotype is medium-sized (0.01 to 0.1%). The sample's time point: blood at routine non-recurrence follow-up after resection. In each case, whole RNA from tumor, nontumor lung or frozen PBMC was sequenced unsorted.

This TCR derives from a female donor with early-stage non-small cell lung cancer. The source material was PBMCs, sampled at follow-up. This chain connects TRBV7-9 to TRBJ1-1; no definite D call. The CDR3 is CASSPRSGMNTEAFF. The CDR3 DNA sequence: TGTGCCAGCAGCCCTAGATCAGGTATGAACACTGAAGCTTTCTTT.